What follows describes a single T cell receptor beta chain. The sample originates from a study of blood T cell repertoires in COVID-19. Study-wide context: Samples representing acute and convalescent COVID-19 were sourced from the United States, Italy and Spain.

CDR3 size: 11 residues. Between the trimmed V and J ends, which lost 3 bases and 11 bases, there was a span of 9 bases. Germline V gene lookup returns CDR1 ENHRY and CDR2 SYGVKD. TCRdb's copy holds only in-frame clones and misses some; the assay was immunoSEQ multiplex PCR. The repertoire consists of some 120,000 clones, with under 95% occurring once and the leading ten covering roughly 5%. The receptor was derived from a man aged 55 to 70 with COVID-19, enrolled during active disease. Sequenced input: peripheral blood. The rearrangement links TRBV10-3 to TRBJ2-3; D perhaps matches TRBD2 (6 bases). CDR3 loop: CAISDGSRQYF. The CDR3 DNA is TGTGCCATCAGTGACGGGAGTAGGCAGTATTTT.